This passage covers 26 T cell receptor beta chains from one sample sequenced in a study of T cell changes during pregnancy in multiple sclerosis (dated by TCRdb to between 2018 and 2021). To prepare the library, the immunoSEQ multiplex PCR assay was applied. TCRdb holds this immuneACCESS table with in-frame rearrangements only. Some clones are missing; in checked studies, unresolved V genes explain under half, and the rest has no known cause. Counted in this sample were about 58,000 clones; about 90% of them appeared once. Of the sample, 0.49% falls within the top ten clones. Specimen: CD4+ T cells from peripheral blood mononuclear cells, collected after pregnancy. The origin of the receptors is a female donor in good health, enrolled as a control in a pregnancy study.

V is TRBV6-1 and J is TRBJ2-7; TRBD1 agrees at 7 bases. The CDR3 extends over 14 amino acids. Trimming took 3 bases from V and 0 from J; bases not matched to a gene: 2. Germline CDR1 and CDR2: MNHNS and SASEGT. As DNA, the CDR3 is TGTGCCAGCAGTGACAGGGACAGCTCCTACGAGCAGTACTTC. Translation gives CASSDRDSSYEQYF.

The chain recombines TRBV5-4 with TRBJ1-1; 10 nucleotides agree with TRBD1. The CDR3 extends over 15 amino acids. Germline CDR1 is SGHNT and CDR2 is YYREEE (reference sequence). V trimming: 5 bases; J trimming: 8 bases; junction bases outside the gene matches: 12. As DNA, the CDR3 is TGTGCCAGCAGTACGGGACAGGGGTGGTCCCAGGAAGCTTTCTTT. This translates into CASSTGQGWSQEAFF.

This chain uses TRBV5-1 with TRBJ2-7; tentatively, D is TRBD2 (6 bases). The germline gives CDR1 SGHRS, CDR2 YFSETQ. This CDR3 comprises 14 residues. The V end lost 4 bases, the J end lost 1 base, and 12 bases lay between the germline ends. This CDR3 is CASSLDYRSYEQYF. The CDR3 DNA sequence: TGCGCCAGCAGCCTGGACTACCGGTCCTACGAGCAGTACTTC. The variable domain in full, with the rest retrieved from reference TRBV5-1 and TRBJ2-7, is KAGVTQTPRYLIKTRGQQVTLSCSPISGHRSVSWYQQTPGQGLQFLFEYFSETQRNKGNFPGRFSGRQFSNSRSEMNVSTLELGDSALYLCASSLDYRSYEQYFGPGTRLTVT.

This sequence joins TRBV5-4 and TRBJ2-2, with 7 bases lining up with TRBD1. V shed 4 bases, J shed 1 base, and the junction held 7 bases outside the gene matches. CDR1 SGHNT and CDR2 YYREEE come from the germline V gene (reference sequence). There are 16 residues in the CDR3. CDR3 loop: CASSLPGQRNTGELFF. The CDR3 DNA reads as TGTGCCAGCAGCCTTCCGGGACAGAGGAACACCGGGGAGCTGTTTTTT.

The CDR3 DNA reads TGCGCCAGCAGCCAAGACTGGGGCAGTACCTACGAGCAGTACTTC. This codes for CASSQDWGSTYEQYF. The rearrangement links TRBV4-3 to TRBJ2-7, with a tentative D call TRBD1 (5 bases). This CDR3 has 15 amino acids. Trimming pared 0 bases from V and 2 bases from J, leaving 11 bases between. Germline CDR1 reads LGHNA; CDR2 reads YSLEER.

The J gene is TRBJ2-7, the V gene TRBV7-9; 9 bases map to TRBD1. This CDR3 is built from 14 residues. Germline V CDR1 and CDR2: SEHNR, FQNEAQ (reference sequence). The junction had 8 bases not matched to a gene; V was cut back by 5 bases and J by 6 bases. CDR3 sequence: CASSLGQGNSEQYF. CDR3 DNA: TGTGCCAGCAGCCTCGGACAGGGGAATAGCGAGCAGTACTTC.

The chain recombines TRBV7-3 with TRBJ2-7; 8 positions match TRBD2. Trimming at V came to 5 bases and at J to 2 bases, leaving 5 bases not matched to a gene. This CDR3 comprises 14 residues. The germline gives CDR1 SGHTA, CDR2 FQGTGA. CDR3 sequence reads: CASSPPGGAYEQYF. In nucleotides, the CDR3 is TGTGCCAGCAGCCCGCCGGGGGGGGCCTACGAGCAGTACTTC. The full variable domain, with the rest looked up from reference TRBV7-3 and TRBJ2-7, is GAGVSQTPSNKVTEKGKYVELRCDPISGHTALYWYRQSLGQGPEFLIYFQGTGAADDSGLPNDRFFAVRPEGSVSTLKIQRTERGDSAVYLCASSPPGGAYEQYFGPGTRLTVT.

V and J are TRBV7-8 and TRBJ2-5, with TRBD2 identical over 11 bases. V dropped 3 bases and J dropped 3; count of bases not matched to a gene: 6. This CDR3 is 16 amino acids long. Germline assignment: CDR1 SGHVS and CDR2 FQNEAQ. The CDR3 sequence is CASSFLAGGREETQYF. The CDR3, as DNA: TGTGCCAGCAGCTTCCTAGCGGGGGGACGAGAAGAGACCCAGTACTTC.

This clone has only one observation. The V and J genes are TRBV10-3 and TRBJ2-7, with 9 bases identical to TRBD1. V lost 0 bases to trimming and J lost 6 bases; unmatched junction nucleotides: 9. Germline V lookup: CDR1 ENHRY, CDR2 SYGVKD. There are 16 residues in the CDR3. CDR3 bases: TGTGCCATCAGTGAGTCGACGGGGACAGGGCCTGTCGAGCAGTACTTC. Its protein is CAISESTGTGPVEQYF.

The DNA of the CDR3 is TGTGCCTGGAGTGTACTGTCAGGGGGCAACTATGGCTACACCTTC. Translation gives CAWSVLSGGNYGYTF. The chain uses TRBV30 and TRBJ1-2; 8 nucleotides line up with TRBD1. The germline gives CDR1 GTSNPN, CDR2 SVGIG (reference sequence). The CDR3 runs to 15 residues. J gave up 2 bases and V 0 bases, and 5 bases lay outside the gene matches.

V is TRBV5-6 and J is TRBJ2-5, with 11 bases identical to TRBD2. This CDR3 is 14 amino acids long. The germline V gene has CDR1 SGHDT and CDR2 YYEEEE. V shed 0 bases, J shed 5 bases, and the junction held 0 bases outside the gene matches. CDR3 DNA: TGTGCCAGCAGCTTGGGACTAGCGGGGGAGACCCAGTACTTC. This translates into CASSLGLAGETQYF.

V and J are TRBV18 and TRBJ1-6; 7 bases map to TRBD1. This CDR3 has 16 residues. Germline-derived CDR1 and CDR2 are KGHSH and LQKENI. Germline trimming cut 3 bases from V and 2 bases from J; bases unmatched to any gene: 4. The CDR3 DNA sequence: TGTGCCAGCTCACCCGGGACAGATACCTATAATTCACCCCTCCACTTT. Its translation is CASSPGTDTYNSPLHF.

The rearrangement uses TRBV30 and TRBJ1-2; D might be TRBD1 (5 bases). The CDR3 extends over 14 amino acids. V lost 1 base to trimming and J lost 4 bases, with 13 bases between them. Germline V gene lookup returns CDR1 GTSNPN and CDR2 SVGIG (reference sequence). The CDR3 DNA reads as TGTGCCTGGAGTGCAGGGATCCGGAGCTATGGCTACACCTTC. As protein: CAWSAGIRSYGYTF. Combining the CDR3 with reference TRBV30 and TRBJ1-2 gives the whole variable domain SQTIHQWPATLVQPVGSPLSLECTVEGTSNPNLYWYRQAAGRGLQLLFYSVGIGQISSEVPQNLSASRPQDRQFILSSKKLLLSDSGFYLCAWSAGIRSYGYTFGSGTRLTVV.

The chain has TRBV7-9 and TRBJ1-6, with 7 bases aligning to TRBD1. The V and J ends lost 6 bases and 7 bases, in that order; junction bases with no gene match: 3. CDR3 length equals 13 residues. The germline gives CDR1 SEHNR, CDR2 FQNEAQ (reference sequence). Here the CDR3 reads CASRRDRNSPLHF. The CDR3 region has the DNA TGTGCCAGCAGGAGGGACAGAAATTCACCCCTCCACTTT.

The sample holds one count of this clone. The chain is built from TRBV7-8 and TRBJ1-1; D remains ambiguous. With 3 bases removed from V and 1 base from J, the gap between germline ends came to 9 bases. The CDR3 spans 14 residues. In germline, CDR1 is SGHVS, CDR2 FQNEAQ. Here the CDR3 DNA reads TGTGCCAGCAGCTTCAGACGGGGGAACACTGAAGCTTTCTTT. Translation: CASSFRRGNTEAFF.

V usage is TRBV6-7 and J usage is TRBJ2-5, with 7 bases fitting TRBD2. TRBV6-7 is given ORF status, its function remaining uncertain. Trimming cost V 5 bases and J 3 bases; bases outside gene matches: 9. CDR3 length equals 15 residues. CDR3 nucleotide sequence: TGTGCCAGCAGTCCCTTAGGGCTAGCGGAAGAGACCCAGTACTTC. Its protein product is CASSPLGLAEETQYF.

The V gene is TRBV5-1, the J gene TRBJ2-5, with 9 bases matching TRBD1. After removal of 0 bases from V and 4 bases from J, the junction contained 4 bases not matched to a gene. Per germline, CDR1 SGHRS and CDR2 YFSETQ. This CDR3 has 15 amino acids. The CDR3 spells CASSLEQGARETQYF. In DNA, the CDR3 is TGCGCCAGCAGCTTGGAACAGGGGGCTAGAGAGACCCAGTACTTC.

This chain links TRBV10-3 with TRBJ1-3, with D tentatively TRBD1 (6 bases). The V gene's germline CDR1 is ENHRY and CDR2 SYGVKD. This CDR3 is built from 12 residues. V lost 11 bases to trimming and J lost 3 bases, with 11 bases between them. The DNA for the CDR3 is TGTGCCGTCCGGGACATTGGAAACACCATATATTTT. It translates to CAVRDIGNTIYF.

The V gene is TRBV2, the J gene TRBJ1-1; TRBD1 is a possible D gene (6 bases). The CDR3 contains 15 residues. Trimming removed 7 bases from V and 4 bases from J, with 19 bases in between. Germline-derived CDR1 and CDR2 are SNHLY and FYNNEI. The CDR3: CASNPLTGGGTEAFF. The CDR3 DNA is TGTGCCAGCAACCCACTGACAGGTGGAGGCACTGAAGCTTTCTTT.

Only one count was recorded for this clone. In DNA form, the CDR3 reads TGTGCCTGGAGTAGAGGGGGCGAAGGAAACACCATATATTTT. Encoded protein: CAWSRGGEGNTIYF. The chain couples TRBV30 to TRBJ1-3; TRBD1 aligns across 7 bases. The CDR3 runs to 14 residues. V was clipped by 2 bases and J by 4 bases; unmatched bases: 5. Per the germline V gene, CDR1 is GTSNPN and CDR2 is SVGIG (reference sequence).

This chain joins TRBV5-4 and TRBJ2-3; 11 nucleotides line up with TRBD1. The CDR3 covers 15 residues. Germline CDR1 reads SGHNT; CDR2 reads YYREEE (reference sequence). V was clipped by 0 bases and J by 4 bases; unmatched bases: 1. CDR3 sequence: CASSLEGQGADTQYF. CDR3 nucleotides: TGTGCCAGCAGCTTGGAGGGACAGGGGGCAGATACGCAGTATTTT.

The V call is TRBV18, the J call TRBJ2-2; 8 nucleotides align to TRBD1. Germline CDR1 and CDR2: KGHSH and LQKENI. The CDR3 consists of 15 residues. J gave up 0 bases and V 3 bases, and 0 bases lay outside the gene matches. The CDR3, as DNA: TGTGCCAGCTCACCGACAGGGGCGAACACCGGGGAGCTGTTTTTT. Amino acid sequence: CASSPTGANTGELFF. Full variable domain (remainder filled in from reference TRBV18 and TRBJ2-2): NAGVMQNPRHLVRRRGQEARLRCSPMKGHSHVYWYRQLPEEGLKFMVYLQKENIIDESGMPKERFSAEFPKEGPSILRIQQVVRGDSAAYFCASSPTGANTGELFFGEGSRLTVL.

The chain joins TRBV27 to TRBJ1-3, with a possible D match to TRBD1 (6 bases). The V gene lost 6 bases and the J gene lost 0 bases, with 15 bases spanning the gap. The CDR3 spans 16 residues. CDR1 and CDR2 from the germline V gene are MNHEY and SMNVEV (reference sequence). CDR3 nucleotide sequence: TGTGCCAGCAGCCCGGGGACACCTTACTCTGGAAACACCATATATTTT. It encodes CASSPGTPYSGNTIYF.

The rearrangement links TRBV9 to TRBJ2-3; 8 nucleotides line up with TRBD2. Trimming removed 0 bases from V and 4 bases from J; junction bases left unmatched: 7. This CDR3 is 16 amino acids long. Germline values: CDR1 SGDLS, CDR2 YYNGEE. The CDR3 loop is CASSVAPAGVSDTQYF. CDR3 nucleotide sequence: TGTGCCAGCAGCGTAGCCCCAGCGGGGGTCTCAGATACGCAGTATTTT. The full variable domain, completed using reference TRBV9 and TRBJ2-3, is DSGVTQTPKHLITATGQRVTLRCSPRSGDLSVYWYQQSLDQGLQFLIQYYNGEERAKGNILERFSAQQFPDLHSELNLSSLELGDSALYFCASSVAPAGVSDTQYFGPGTRLTVL.

The chain has TRBV4-2 and TRBJ2-1, with 9 positions matching TRBD2. The germline V gene has CDR1 LGHNA and CDR2 YNFKEQ. This CDR3 has 14 residues. The ends lost 4 bases at V and 5 bases at J; junction bases unmatched: 3. CDR3 DNA sequence: TGTGCCAGCAGCCCGGGACTAGCAAACAATGAGCAGTTCTTC. It translates to CASSPGLANNEQFF.

The V call is TRBV9, the J call TRBJ2-3; D perhaps matches TRBD2 (6 bases). In germline, CDR1 is SGDLS, CDR2 YYNGEE. The V end lost 3 bases, the J end lost 6 bases, and 20 bases lay between the germline ends. This CDR3 spans 16 amino acids. CDR3 bases: TGTGCCAGCAGCGGGGGACTCCTCGACTGGGGGGATACGCAGTATTTT. It encodes CASSGGLLDWGDTQYF.